This T cell receptor (beta chain) was retrieved from a study of CD8 T cells in ankylosing spondylitis. TCRdb reanalysed the 5' RACE reads using MiXCR and keeps one entry per CDR3 protein. The sample shows a few hundred thousand distinct CDR3 sequences, 20% of them seen only once. Germline lookup yields CDR1 MNHEY and CDR2 SMNVEV (reference sequence). The CDR3 has 17 residues. The ends lost 7 bases at V and 3 bases at J; junction bases unmatched: 15. This chain connects TRBV27 to TRBJ2-4, with TRBD2 identical over 7 bases. The sequence came from a male donor with ankylosing spondylitis or in good health (not recorded which). The sample consisted of blood, either unsorted or a sorted T cell fraction (not recorded which). The CDR3 sequence is CASTIPPPTSSKNIQYF. CDR3 DNA: TGTGCCAGCACCATTCCCCCACCGACTAGCAGCAAAAACATTCAGTACTTC.